This T cell receptor (beta chain) was obtained from a study of CD8 T cells in ankylosing spondylitis. Study results and limitations: What appeared characteristic of ankylosing spondylitis blood was a TCR beta motif of eight highly homologous variants.

TCRdb redid the calling of the 5' RACE reads with MiXCR, one entry per CDR3 protein. The sample shows a few hundred thousand distinct CDR3 sequences, under 25% of them seen only once. The length of the CDR3 is 16 residues. Germline CDR1 DFQATT, CDR2 SNEGSKA (reference sequence). Unmatched junction bases numbered 11, after V lost 0 bases and J lost 7 bases. Of note for this clonotype: Antigen specificity is unknown.

J is TRBJ2-1 and V is TRBV20-1, with TRBD2 matching over 8 bases. This TCR derives from a male donor with ankylosing spondylitis. The sample consisted of blood, either unsorted or a sorted T cell fraction (not recorded which). The CDR3 nucleotides read TGCAGTGCTAGAGATATGGCGGGAGGCCTTAGGAATGAGCAGTTCTTC. It translates to CSARDMAGGLRNEQFF.